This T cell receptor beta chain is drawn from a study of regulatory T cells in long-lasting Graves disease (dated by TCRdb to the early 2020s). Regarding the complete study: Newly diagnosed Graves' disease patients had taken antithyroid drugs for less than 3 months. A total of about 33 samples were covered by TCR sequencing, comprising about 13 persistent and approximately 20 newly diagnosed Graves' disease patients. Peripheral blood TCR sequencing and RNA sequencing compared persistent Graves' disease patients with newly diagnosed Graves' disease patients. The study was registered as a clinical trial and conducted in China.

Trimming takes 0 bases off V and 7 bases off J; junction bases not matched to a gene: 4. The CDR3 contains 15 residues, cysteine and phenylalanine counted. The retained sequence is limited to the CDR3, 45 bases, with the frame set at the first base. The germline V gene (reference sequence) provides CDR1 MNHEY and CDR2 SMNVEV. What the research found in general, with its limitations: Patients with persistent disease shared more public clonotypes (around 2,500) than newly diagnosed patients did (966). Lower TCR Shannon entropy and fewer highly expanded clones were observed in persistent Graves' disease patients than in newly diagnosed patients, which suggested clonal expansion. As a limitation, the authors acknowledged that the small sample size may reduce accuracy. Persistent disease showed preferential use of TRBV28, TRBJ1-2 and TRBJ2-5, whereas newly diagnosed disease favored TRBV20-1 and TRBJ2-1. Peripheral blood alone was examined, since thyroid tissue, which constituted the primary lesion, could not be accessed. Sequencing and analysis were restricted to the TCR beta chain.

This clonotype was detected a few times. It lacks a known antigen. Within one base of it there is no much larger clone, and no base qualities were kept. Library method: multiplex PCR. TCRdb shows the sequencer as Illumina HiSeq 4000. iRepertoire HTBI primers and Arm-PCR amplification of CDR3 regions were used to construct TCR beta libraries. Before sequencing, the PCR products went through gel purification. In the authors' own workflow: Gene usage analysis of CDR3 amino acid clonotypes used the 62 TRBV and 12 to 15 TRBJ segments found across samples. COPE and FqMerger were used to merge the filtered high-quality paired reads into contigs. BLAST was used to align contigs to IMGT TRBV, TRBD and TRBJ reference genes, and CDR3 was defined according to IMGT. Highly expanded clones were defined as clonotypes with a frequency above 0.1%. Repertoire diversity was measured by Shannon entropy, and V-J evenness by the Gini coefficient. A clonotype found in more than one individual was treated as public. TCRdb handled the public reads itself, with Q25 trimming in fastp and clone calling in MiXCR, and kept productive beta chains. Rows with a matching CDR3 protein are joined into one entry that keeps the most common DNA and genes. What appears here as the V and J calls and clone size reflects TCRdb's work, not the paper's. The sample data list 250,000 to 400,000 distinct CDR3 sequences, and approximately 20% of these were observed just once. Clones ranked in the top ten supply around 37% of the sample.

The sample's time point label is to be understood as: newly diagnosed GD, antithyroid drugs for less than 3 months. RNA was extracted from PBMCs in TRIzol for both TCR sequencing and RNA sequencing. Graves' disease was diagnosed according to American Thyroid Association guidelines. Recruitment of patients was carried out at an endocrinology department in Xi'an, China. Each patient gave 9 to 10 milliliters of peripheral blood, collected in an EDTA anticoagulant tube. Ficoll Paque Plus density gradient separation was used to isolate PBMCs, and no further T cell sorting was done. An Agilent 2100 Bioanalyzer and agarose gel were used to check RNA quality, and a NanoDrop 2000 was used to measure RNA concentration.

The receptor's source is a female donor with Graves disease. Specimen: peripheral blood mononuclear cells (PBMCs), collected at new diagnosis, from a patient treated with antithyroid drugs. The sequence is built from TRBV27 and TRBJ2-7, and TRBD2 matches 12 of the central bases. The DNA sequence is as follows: TGTGCCAGCAGTTTATCGACTAGCGGGAGTTGGGAGCAGTACTTC. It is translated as CASSLSTSGSWEQYF.